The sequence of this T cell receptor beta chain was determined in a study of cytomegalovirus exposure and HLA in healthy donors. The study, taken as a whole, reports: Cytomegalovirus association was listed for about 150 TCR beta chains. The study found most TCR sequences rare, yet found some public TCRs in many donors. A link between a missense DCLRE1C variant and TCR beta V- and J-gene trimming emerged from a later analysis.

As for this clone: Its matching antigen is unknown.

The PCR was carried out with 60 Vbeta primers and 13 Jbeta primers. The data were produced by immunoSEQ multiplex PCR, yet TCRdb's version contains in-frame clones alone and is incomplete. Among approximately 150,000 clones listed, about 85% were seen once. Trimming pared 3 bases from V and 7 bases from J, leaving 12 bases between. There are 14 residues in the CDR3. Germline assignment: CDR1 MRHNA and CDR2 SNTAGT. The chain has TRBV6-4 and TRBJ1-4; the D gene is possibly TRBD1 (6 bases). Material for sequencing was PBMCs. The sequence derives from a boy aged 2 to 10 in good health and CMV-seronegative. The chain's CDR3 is CASSETGESEKLFF. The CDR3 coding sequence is TGTGCCAGCAGTGAGACAGGCGAAAGTGAAAAACTGTTTTTT.